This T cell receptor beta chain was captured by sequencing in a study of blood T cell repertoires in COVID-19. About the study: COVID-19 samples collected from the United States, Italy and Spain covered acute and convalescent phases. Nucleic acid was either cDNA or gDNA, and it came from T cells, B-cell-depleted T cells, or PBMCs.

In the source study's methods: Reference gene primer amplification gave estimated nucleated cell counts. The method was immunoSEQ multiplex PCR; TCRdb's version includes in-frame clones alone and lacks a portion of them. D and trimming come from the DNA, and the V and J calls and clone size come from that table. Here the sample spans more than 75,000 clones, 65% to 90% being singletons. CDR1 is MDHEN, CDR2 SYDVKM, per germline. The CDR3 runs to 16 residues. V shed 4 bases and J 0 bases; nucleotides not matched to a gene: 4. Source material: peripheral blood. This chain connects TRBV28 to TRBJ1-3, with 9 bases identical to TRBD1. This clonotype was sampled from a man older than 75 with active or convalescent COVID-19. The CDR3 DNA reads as TGTGCCAGCAGTTCAGGGACAGGGATCTCTGGAAACACCATATATTTT. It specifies CASSSGTGISGNTIYF.